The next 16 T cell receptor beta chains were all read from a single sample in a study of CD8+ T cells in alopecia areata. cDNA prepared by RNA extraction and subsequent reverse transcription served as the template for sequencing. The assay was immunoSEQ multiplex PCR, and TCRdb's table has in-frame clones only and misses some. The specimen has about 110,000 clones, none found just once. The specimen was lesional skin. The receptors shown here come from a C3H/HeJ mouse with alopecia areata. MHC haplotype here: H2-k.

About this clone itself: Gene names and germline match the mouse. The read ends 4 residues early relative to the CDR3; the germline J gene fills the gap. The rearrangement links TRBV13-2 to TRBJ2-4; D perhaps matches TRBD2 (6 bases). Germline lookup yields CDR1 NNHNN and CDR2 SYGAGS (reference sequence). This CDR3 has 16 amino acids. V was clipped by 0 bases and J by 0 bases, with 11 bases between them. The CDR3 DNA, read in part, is TGTGCCAGCGGTGATGCATCTGGGACTAGTCAAAAC. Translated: CASGDASGTSQN. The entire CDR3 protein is CASGDASGTSQNTLYF.

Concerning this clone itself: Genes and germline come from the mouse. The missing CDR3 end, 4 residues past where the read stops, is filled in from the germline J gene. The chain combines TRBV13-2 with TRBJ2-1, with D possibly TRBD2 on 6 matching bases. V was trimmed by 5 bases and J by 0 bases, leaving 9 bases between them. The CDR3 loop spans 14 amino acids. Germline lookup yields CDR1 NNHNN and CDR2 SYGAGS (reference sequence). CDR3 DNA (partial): TGTGCCAGCGGGGCTGGGGATAACTATGCT. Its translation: CASGAGDNYA. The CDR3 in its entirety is CASGAGDNYAEQFF.

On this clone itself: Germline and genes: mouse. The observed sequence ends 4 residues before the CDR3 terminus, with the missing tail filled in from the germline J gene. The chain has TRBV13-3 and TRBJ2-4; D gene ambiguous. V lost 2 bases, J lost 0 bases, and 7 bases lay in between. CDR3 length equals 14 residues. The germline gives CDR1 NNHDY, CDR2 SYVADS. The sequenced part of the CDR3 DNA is TGTGCCAGCAGTGACGTCCAAAGTCAAAAC. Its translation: CASSDVQSQN. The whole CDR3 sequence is CASSDVQSQNTLYF.

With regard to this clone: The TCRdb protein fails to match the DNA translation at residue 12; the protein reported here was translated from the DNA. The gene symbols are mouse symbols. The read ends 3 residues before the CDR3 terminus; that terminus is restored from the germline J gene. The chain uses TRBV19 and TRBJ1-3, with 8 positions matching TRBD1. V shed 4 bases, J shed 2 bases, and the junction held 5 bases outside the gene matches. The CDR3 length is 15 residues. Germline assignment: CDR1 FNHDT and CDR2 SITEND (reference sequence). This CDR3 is CASSPQGAPGNTLYF. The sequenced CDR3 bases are TGTGCCAGCAGTCCTCAGGGGGCGCCTGGAAATACG.

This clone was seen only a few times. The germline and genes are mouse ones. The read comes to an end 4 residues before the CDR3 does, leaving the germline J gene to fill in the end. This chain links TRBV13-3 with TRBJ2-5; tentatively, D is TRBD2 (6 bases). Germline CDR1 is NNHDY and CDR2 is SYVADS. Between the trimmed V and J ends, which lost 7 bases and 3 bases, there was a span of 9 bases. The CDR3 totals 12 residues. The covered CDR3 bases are TGTGCCAGCTCACTGGGACAAGAC. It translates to CASSLGQD. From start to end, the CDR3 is CASSLGQDTQYF.

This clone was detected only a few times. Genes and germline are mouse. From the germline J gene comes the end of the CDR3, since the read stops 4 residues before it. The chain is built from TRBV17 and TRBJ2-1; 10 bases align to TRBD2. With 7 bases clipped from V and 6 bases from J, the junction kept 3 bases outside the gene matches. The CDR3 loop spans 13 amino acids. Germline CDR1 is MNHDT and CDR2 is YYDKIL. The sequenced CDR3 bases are TGTGCTAGCACGACTGGGGGGATTGCT. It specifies CASTTGGIA. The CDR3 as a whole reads CASTTGGIAEQFF.

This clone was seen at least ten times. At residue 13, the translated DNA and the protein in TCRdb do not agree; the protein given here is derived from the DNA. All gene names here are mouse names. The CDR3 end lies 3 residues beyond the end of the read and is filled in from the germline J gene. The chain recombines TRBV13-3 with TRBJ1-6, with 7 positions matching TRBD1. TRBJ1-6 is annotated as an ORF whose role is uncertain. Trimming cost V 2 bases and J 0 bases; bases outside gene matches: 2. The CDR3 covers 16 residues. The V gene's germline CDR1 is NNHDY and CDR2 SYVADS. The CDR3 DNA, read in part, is TGTGCCAGCAGTGACCAGGGGGATTCCTATAATTCGCCC. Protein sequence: CASSDQGDSYNSP. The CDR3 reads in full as CASSDQGDSYNSPLYF.

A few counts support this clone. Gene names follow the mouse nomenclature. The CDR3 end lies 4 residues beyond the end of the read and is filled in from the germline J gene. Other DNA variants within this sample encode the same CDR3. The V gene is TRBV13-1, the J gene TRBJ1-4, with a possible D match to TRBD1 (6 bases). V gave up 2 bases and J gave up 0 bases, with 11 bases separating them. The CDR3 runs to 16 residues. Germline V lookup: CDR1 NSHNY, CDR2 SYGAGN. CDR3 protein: CASSDAGTISNERLFF. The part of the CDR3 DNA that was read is TGTGCCAGCAGTGACGCCGGGACAATTTCCAACGAA.

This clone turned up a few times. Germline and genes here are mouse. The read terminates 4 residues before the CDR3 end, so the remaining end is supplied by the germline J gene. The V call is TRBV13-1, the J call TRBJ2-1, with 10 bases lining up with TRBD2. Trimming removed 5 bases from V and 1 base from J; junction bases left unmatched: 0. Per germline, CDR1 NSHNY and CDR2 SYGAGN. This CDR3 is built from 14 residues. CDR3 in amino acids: CASRGLGNYAEQFF. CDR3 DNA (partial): TGTGCCAGCAGGGGACTGGGGAACTATGCT.

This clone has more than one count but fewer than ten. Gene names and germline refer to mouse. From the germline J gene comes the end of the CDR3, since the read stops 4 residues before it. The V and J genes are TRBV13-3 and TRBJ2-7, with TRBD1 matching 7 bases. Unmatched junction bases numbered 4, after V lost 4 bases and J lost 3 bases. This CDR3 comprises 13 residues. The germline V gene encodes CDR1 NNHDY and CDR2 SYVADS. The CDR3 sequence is CASSLGQFYEQYF. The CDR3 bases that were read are TGTGCCAGCAGTCTGGGACAGTTCTAT.

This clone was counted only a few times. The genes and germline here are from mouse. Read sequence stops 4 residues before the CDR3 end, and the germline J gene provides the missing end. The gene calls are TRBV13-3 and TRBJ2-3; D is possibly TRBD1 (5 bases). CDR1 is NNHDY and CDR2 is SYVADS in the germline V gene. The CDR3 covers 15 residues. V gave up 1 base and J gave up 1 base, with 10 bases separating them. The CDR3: CASSDSGRGAETLYF. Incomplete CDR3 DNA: TGTGCCAGCAGTGATTCAGGGCGGGGTGCAGAA.

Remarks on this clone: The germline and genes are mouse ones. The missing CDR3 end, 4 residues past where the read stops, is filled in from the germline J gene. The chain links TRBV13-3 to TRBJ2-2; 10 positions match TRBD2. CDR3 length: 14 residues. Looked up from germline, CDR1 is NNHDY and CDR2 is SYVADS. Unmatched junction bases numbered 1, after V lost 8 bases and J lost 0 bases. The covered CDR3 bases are TGTGCCAGTGACTGGGGGGCAAACACCGGG. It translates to CASDWGANTG. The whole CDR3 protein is CASDWGANTGQLYF.

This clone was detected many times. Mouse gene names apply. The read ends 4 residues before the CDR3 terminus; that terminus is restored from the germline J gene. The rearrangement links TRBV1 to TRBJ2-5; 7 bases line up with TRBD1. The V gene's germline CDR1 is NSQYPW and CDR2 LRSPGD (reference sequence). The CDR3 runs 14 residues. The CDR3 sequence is CTCSAEGTEDTQYF. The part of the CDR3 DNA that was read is TGCACCTGCAGTGCAGAGGGGACAGAAGAC.

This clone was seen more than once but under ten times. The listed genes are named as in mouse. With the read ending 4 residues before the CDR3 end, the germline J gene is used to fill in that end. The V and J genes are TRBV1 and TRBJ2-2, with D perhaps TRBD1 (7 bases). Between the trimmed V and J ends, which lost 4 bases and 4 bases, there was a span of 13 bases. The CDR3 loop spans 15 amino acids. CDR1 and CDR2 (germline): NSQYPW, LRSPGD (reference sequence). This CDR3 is CTCSGQGGGTGQLYF. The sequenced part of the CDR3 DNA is TGCACCTGCAGTGGACAGGGTGGGGGCACCGGG.

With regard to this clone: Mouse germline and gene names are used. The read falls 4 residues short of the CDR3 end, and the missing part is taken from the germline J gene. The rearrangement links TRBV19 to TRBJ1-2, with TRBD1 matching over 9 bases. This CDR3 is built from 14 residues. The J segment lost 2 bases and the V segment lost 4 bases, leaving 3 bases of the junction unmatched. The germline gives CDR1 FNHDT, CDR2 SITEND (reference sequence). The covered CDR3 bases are TGTGCCAGCAGTGGGACAGGGCGGAACTCC. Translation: CASSGTGRNS. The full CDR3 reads CASSGTGRNSDYTF.

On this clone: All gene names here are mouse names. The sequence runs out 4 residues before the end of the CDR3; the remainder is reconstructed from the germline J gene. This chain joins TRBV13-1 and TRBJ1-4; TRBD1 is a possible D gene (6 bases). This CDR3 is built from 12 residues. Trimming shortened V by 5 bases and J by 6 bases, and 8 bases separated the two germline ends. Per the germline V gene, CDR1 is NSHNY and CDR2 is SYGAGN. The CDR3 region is CASSAGDERLFF. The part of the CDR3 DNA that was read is TGTGCCAGCAGCGCAGGGGACGAA.